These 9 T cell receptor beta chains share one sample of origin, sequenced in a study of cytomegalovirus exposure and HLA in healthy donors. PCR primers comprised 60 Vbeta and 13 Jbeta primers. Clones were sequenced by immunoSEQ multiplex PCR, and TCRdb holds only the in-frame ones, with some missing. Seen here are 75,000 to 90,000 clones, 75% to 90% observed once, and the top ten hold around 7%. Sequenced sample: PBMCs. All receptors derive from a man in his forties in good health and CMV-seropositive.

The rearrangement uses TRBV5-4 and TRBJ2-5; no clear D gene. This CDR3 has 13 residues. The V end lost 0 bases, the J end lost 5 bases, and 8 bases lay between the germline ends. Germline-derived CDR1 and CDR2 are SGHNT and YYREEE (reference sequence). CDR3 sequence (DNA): TGTGCCAGCAGCTTGGGGCGAGGCGAGACCCAGTACTTC. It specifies CASSLGRGETQYF.

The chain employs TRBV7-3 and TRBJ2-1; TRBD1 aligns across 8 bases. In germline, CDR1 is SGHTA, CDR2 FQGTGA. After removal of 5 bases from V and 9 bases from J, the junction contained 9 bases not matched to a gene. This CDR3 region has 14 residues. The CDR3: CASSPNGQGGEQFF. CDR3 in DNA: TGTGCCAGCAGCCCGAATGGACAGGGCGGTGAGCAGTTCTTC.

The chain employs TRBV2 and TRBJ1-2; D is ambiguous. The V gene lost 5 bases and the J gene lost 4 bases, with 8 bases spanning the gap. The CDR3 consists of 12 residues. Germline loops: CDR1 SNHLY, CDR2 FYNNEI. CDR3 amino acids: CASSRYSYGYTF. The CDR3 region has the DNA TGTGCCAGCAGTAGGTACAGCTATGGCTACACCTTC.

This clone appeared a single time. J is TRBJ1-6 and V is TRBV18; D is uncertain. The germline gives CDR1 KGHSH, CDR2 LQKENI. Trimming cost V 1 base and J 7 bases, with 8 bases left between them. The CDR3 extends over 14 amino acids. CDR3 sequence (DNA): TGTGCCAGCTCACCACAGGGAGAGAATTCACCCCTCCACTTT. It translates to CASSPQGENSPLHF.

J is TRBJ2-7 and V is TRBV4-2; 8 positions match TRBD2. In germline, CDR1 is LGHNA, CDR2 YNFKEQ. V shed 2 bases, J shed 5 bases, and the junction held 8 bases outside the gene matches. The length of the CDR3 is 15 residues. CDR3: CASSQRSGSINEQYF. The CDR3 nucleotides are TGTGCCAGCAGCCAACGAAGCGGGAGCATCAACGAGCAGTACTTC.

The CDR3 protein is CASSVEPGTEAFF. The CDR3, as DNA: TGTGCCAGCAGCGTAGAGCCAGGGACTGAAGCTTTCTTT. The chain joins TRBV9 to TRBJ1-1; possible D gene TRBD1, 5 bases. The CDR3 is made up of 13 amino acids. V lost 0 bases to trimming and J lost 5 bases, with 8 bases between them. Germline CDR1 and CDR2: SGDLS and YYNGEE.

CDR3 sequence (DNA): TGTGCCAGCAGCTTGGTTGGACATAGGAACACCGGGGAGCTGTTTTTT. This codes for CASSLVGHRNTGELFF. The V and J genes are TRBV5-4 and TRBJ2-2, with D possibly matching TRBD1 (5 bases). V was clipped by 0 bases and J by 1 base, with 10 bases between them. The V gene's germline CDR1 is SGHNT and CDR2 YYREEE (reference sequence). The CDR3 runs 16 residues.

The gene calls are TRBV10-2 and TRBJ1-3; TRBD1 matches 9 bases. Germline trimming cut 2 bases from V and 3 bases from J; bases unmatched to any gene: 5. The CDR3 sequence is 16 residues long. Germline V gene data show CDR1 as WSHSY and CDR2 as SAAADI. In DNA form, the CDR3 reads TGCGCCAGCAGTGAGATACCGGGACAGGGTGGAAACACCATATATTTT. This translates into CASSEIPGQGGNTIYF.

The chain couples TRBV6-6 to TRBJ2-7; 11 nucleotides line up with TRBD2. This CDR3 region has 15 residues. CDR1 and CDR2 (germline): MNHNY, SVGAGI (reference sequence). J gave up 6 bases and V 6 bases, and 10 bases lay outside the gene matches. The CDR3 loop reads CASRETSGSACEQYF. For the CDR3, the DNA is TGTGCCAGCAGAGAAACTAGCGGGAGCGCTTGCGAGCAGTACTTC.